This T cell receptor (beta chain) was identified during a study of blood T cells in healthy people across ages. Study-level background: Per two T cells, template switching captured roughly one barcoded beta molecule. Study results and caveats: Age showed a roughly linear inverse relationship with TCR beta diversity per million T cells.

This clonotype has just a few counts. Its matching antigen is unknown. The use of a sample-barcoded 5' primer and a J-beta primer mix characterized a second PCR of roughly 7 to 11 cycles. Using its own MiXCR run on the 5' RACE reads, TCRdb lists one record per CDR3 protein. The sample contains around 1.5 million distinct CDR3 sequences, 35% to 45% of which appear only once. This CDR3 is 15 amino acids long. Germline CDR1 and CDR2: MNHEY and SVGEGT. V was trimmed by 6 bases and J by 2 bases, leaving 17 bases between them. Researchers isolated at least 6 million PBMCs per sample. The sequence derives from a woman between 18 and 30 years old in good health. The source material was blood. V is TRBV6-2 or TRBV6-3 and J is TRBJ2-7; D is ambiguous. The CDR3 DNA reads as TGTGCCAGCAGGGGAAACACCTATTCCCCCTACGAGCAGTACTTC. Protein sequence: CASRGNTYSPYEQYF.